This T cell receptor (beta chain) was sequenced during a study of neurological immune-mediated disorders (dated 2019 in TCRdb). In the study overall: Peripheral blood TCR-beta repertoires from HTLV-I-associated myelopathy (HAM/TSP) patients, multiple sclerosis patients and healthy controls were compared by UMI-based sequencing. Longitudinal samples, technical triplicates and paired sorted CD4+ and CD8+ T-cell subsets, alongside PBMC samples, were included among the approximately 110 TCR-beta libraries. Technical triplicate libraries were sequenced to precisely calculate the variability in frequency of each individual clone. The cohort included about 70 subjects: approximately 14 with HAM/TSP, some 34 with multiple sclerosis, and 20 or so healthy controls.

Points the paper makes about the study in general: Across subjects, expanded clones never shared an identical CDR3 amino acid sequence, which suggests that the TCR-beta repertoires in every group were private. TCR clonal expansion was highest in HAM/TSP patients and lowest in MS patients, with MS patients falling below even healthy controls.

V sheds 5 bases and J sheds 2 bases, leaving 11 bases between their ends. Reading the germline V gene gives CDR1 SGHRS and CDR2 YFSETQ. The CDR3 numbers 13 residues from cysteine through phenylalanine. The retained sequence is limited to the CDR3, 39 bases, with the frame set at the first base. This clonotype was counted ten times or more. Its antigen is not yet known. No much larger clone exists at a distance of one base, and base qualities are not known. cDNA was synthesized by template-switch 5'RACE using a primer with a 10-nucleotide random unique molecular identifier that tagged each TCR transcript. Every sequencing run yielded over 170 million TCR-beta sequences covering 15-18 subjects. Total RNA was extracted with the RNeasy kit. TCR-beta VDJ regions were amplified with primers for the TCR constant region and the 5'RACE anchor, using the KAPA Real-time Library Amplification kit. A first PCR added sample indexes and Illumina adaptors, after which a second PCR increased the library yield. After purification with Ampure beads, the TCR product of roughly 650 bp was size-selected on a 2% E-gel SizeSelection system. Before pooling, library quality was assessed on a Bioanalyzer, concentration was determined with Qubit, and library quantification was performed with the Kapa Library Quantification kit. Libraries were sequenced paired-end 2 x 150 bp on an Illumina HiSeq 2500. To increase sequence diversity, about 25-31% phiX was spiked into each library pool. The paper's processing steps were these. The quality-filtered reads were processed with the UMI-based MiGEC pipeline, whose error correction step removed more than 80% of the raw TCR sequences. IMGT germline references were used for alignment of VDJ genes, and clonotypes were defined by a unique CDR3 amino acid sequence together with V-J genes. Clonal expansion, Shannon diversity and CDR3 relatedness (CalcPairwiseDistances, ClusterSamples) were evaluated with VDJtools, and phylogenetic trees were built with CLCbio workbench. Expanded clones were defined as having at least 8 unique UMIs, based on coefficient-of-variation modelling across technical triplicates. TCRdb trimmed the raw reads at Q25, called clones with MiXCR and kept productive beta chains. Each CDR3 protein gets just one entry, which takes the most common genes and DNA from the rows behind it. These V and J calls derive from TCRdb rather than the authors' analysis. This sample comprises approximately 30,000 distinct CDR3 sequences, about an eighth of them detected only once. The ten largest make up approximately 5.4% of the sample.

This specimen's time point label, interpreted: technical triplicate 2. Sorted-subset TCR libraries were prepared from around 1 million sorted CD4+ or CD8+ T cells. Peripheral blood was subjected to Ficoll-Hypaque density gradient centrifugation to isolate PBMCs, which were then cryopreserved in liquid nitrogen. The study also sequenced paired sorted CD4+ and CD8+ subsets from healthy controls, HAM/TSP patients and MS patients. In this chain, TRBV5-1 is recombined with TRBJ2-7, with the identity of the D gene unclear. Material for sequencing was CD4+ T cells from blood. The receptor was derived from a female donor with HTLV-1-associated myelopathy (HAM/TSP). The CDR3 loop reads CASSYDGTYEQYF. The DNA sequence is given as TGCGCCAGCAGTTATGACGGAACCTACGAGCAGTACTTC.